This T cell receptor beta chain was sequenced in a study of monozygotic twins with inflammatory bowel disease. For every donor, one blood sample of 2 to 2.5 ml was drawn. Note on this clonotype: Its cognate antigen is unknown.

UMIs bearing a 6-nucleotide sample barcode were added through template switching. After re-calling the 5' RACE reads, TCRdb lists one entry per CDR3 protein, DNA absent. The table for this sample gives hundreds of thousands of distinct CDR3 sequences. Germline loops: CDR1 MNHNS, CDR2 SASEGT. CDR3 length: 15 residues. Study-wide results and limits: Limited statistical power may explain no repertoire similarity difference between concordant and discordant twins.

The source of this sequence is a human donor with ulcerative colitis or Crohn's disease, or a healthy co-twin of an affected twin (not recorded which). What was sequenced was blood. The rearrangement links TRBV6-1 to TRBJ1-1; TCRdb outputs TRBD1, but without DNA this stays unchecked. CDR3: CASNVDRGLGTEAFF.